This paragraph reports one TCR beta chain. Antigen specificity is unknown. CDR3 size: 14 residues. The V end lost 1 base, the J end lost 2 bases, and 9 bases lay between the germline ends. Germline V gene data show CDR1 as SEHNR and CDR2 as FQNEAQ (reference sequence). MiXCR, applied by TCRdb to the 5' RACE reads, yields one record per CDR3 protein. This sample has 140,000 to 150,000 distinct CDR3 sequences; about 7% occur once, and the top ten carry approximately 0.61%. The data derive from a study of T cells after yellow fever vaccination. Study-wide results and limits: A limited proportion of clonotypes was detected within both the CD4 and CD8 compartments.

This chain connects TRBV7-9 to TRBJ2-7; TRBD2 might be the D (5 bases). The TCR originated in a man between 25 and 39 years old who received the YFV17D yellow fever vaccine. The sample consisted of CD4+ T cells sorted from PBMCs, taken 10 days after the yellow fever booster vaccination. CDR3 nucleotide sequence: TGTGCCAGCAGCTTAGGGACGGGAACCTACGAGCAGTACTTC. Translating it yields CASSLGTGTYEQYF.